The entry below gives a single T cell receptor beta chain sequence along with its context. This sample is part of a study of cytomegalovirus exposure and HLA in healthy donors. With 60 Vbeta and 13 Jbeta primers, the PCR was carried out. TCRdb's copy holds only in-frame clones and misses some; the assay was immunoSEQ multiplex PCR. The sample lists approximately 170,000 clones; 85% were seen once. Trimming took 0 bases from V and 6 from J; bases not matched to a gene: 9. CDR1 and CDR2 (germline): MNHEY, SMNVEV (reference sequence). CDR3 length: 16 residues. The J gene is TRBJ2-3, the V gene TRBV27, with 7 bases matching TRBD2. This clonotype was obtained from a man aged 25-45 years in good health and CMV-seropositive. Sequencing was performed on PBMCs. The DNA of the CDR3 is TGTGCCAGCAGTTTATCCCGAGGACTAGGGAGGGATACGCAGTATTTT. The encoded protein is CASSLSRGLGRDTQYF.